This is a list of T cell receptor beta chains from one sample in a study of human T cells and chemical hapten exposure. In TCRdb, the 5' RACE reads were re-called with MiXCR into one record per CDR3 protein. In the table there are tens of thousands of distinct CDR3 sequences, roughly 7.7% of which are singletons. The receptors derive from a male donor in good health. Each CDR3 is given with its conserved first and last residue. The order of the fields is D gene, J gene, V gene, clone size, CDR3 DNA, CDR3 protein. D genes are given only for firm matches. Rows give clone size only sometimes, using once, few, many, or a class for an expanded clone.

>TRBD1|TRBJ2-6|TRBV6-5|many
TGTGCCAGCAGTTACTCAGGGGGCCCAAGCTCTGGGGCCAACGTCCTGACTTTC
CASSYSGGPSSGANVLTF
>-|TRBJ1-4|TRBV5-1|-
TGCGCCAGCGGCCTAGGAGCAACTAATGAAAAACTGTTTTTT
CASGLGATNEKLFF
>-|TRBJ2-1|TRBV29-1|-
TGCAGCGTTGAGGGACAACTAGACCTAAGCTCCTACAATGAGCAGTTCTTC
CSVEGQLDLSSYNEQFF
>-|TRBJ2-5|TRBV7-9|-
TGTGCCAGCAGCTTGGGGGGAATGGGAGAGACCCAGTACTTC
CASSLGGMGETQYF
>TRBD1|TRBJ1-2|TRBV9|few
TGTGCCAGCAGCGTAGGCGGACAGGGAACTAACTATGGCTACACCTTC
CASSVGGQGTNYGYTF
>TRBD1|TRBJ1-3|TRBV2|few
TGTGCCAGCAGTGAGGACAGGGGGTCGGGGAACACCATATATTTT
CASSEDRGSGNTIYF
>TRBD1|TRBJ2-2|TRBV9|-
TGTGCCAGCAGCGTAGCGACCGGGACAGGTAACACCGGGGAGCTGTTTTTT
CASSVATGTGNTGELFF
>TRBD2|TRBJ2-1|TRBV6-5|few
TGTGCCAGCAAAATAGCGGGAGGGCTGCGGGAGCAGTTCTTC
CASKIAGGLREQFF
>TRBD1|TRBJ1-2|TRBV7-2|few
TGTGCCAGCAGCTTCCATCAGCGCGGGACAGTGCATGTTGTGTACACCTTC
CASSFHQRGTVHVVYTF
>TRBD1|TRBJ2-3|TRBV5-4|-
TGTGCCAGCAGCCCCGGACAGGGGGCCGCAGATACGCAGTATTTT
CASSPGQGAADTQYF
>-|TRBJ2-3|TRBV12-3/TRBV12-4|few
TGTGCCAGCACCCCTCCATGGGGGGCGGGAAGCCACACAGATACGCAGTATTTT
CASTPPWGAGSHTDTQYF
>-|TRBJ2-3|TRBV14|-
TGTGCCAGCAGCCGAAACGCGAGAGGAGGCAATCCAGATACGCAGTATTTT
CASSRNARGGNPDTQYF
>-|TRBJ1-4|TRBV5-4|-
TGTGCCAGCAGCTACTCAGGGACCCCAGCTGAAAAACTGTTTTTT
CASSYSGTPAEKLFF
>-|TRBJ2-7|TRBV5-4|few
TGTGCCAGCAGCTTGGGCCGGGGAGGAGGCTCCTACGAGCAGTACTTC
CASSLGRGGGSYEQYF
>-|TRBJ1-1|TRBV14|few
TGTGCCAGCGGAGAGCTGAACACTGAAGCTTTCTTT
CASGELNTEAFF
>TRBD1|TRBJ1-2|TRBV12-3/TRBV12-4|few
TGTGCCAGCCCTGCCCGGGACAGGGCCGGCTATGGCTACACCTTC
CASPARDRAGYGYTF
>TRBD2|TRBJ2-7|TRBV7-3|many
TGTGCCAGCAGCTTACTATTAAGTAACAGGACTAGCGGGGCCTACGAGCAGTACTTC
CASSLLLSNRTSGAYEQYF
>-|TRBJ2-1|TRBV7-9|few
TGTGCCAGCAGCCTCGGACAGAGAGGAGCGTTATCCTACAATGAGCAGTTCTTC
CASSLGQRGALSYNEQFF
>TRBD2|TRBJ2-7|TRBV12-3/TRBV12-4|many
TGTGCCAGCAGTTTAGCGTCGTCTGAGCGGGAATTGCGGGTTTACGAGCAGTACTTC
CASSLASSERELRVYEQYF
>TRBD1|TRBJ2-1|TRBV27|few
TGTGCCAGCAGTTTTTACGACAGGGGGCGACCATACAATGAGCAGTTCTTC
CASSFYDRGRPYNEQFF
>-|TRBJ1-5|TRBV5-1|many
TGCGCCAGCAGCTTGTCCGGAGTTAGCAATCAGCCCCAGCATTTT
CASSLSGVSNQPQHF
>-|TRBJ1-1|TRBV6-5|few
TGTGCCAGCAGGGCCAGCGAGGGCACTGAAGCTTTCTTT
CASRASEGTEAFF
>-|TRBJ1-1|TRBV11-2|few
TGTGCCAGCAGCTTAGAGGGTGAAGCTTTCTTT
CASSLEGEAFF